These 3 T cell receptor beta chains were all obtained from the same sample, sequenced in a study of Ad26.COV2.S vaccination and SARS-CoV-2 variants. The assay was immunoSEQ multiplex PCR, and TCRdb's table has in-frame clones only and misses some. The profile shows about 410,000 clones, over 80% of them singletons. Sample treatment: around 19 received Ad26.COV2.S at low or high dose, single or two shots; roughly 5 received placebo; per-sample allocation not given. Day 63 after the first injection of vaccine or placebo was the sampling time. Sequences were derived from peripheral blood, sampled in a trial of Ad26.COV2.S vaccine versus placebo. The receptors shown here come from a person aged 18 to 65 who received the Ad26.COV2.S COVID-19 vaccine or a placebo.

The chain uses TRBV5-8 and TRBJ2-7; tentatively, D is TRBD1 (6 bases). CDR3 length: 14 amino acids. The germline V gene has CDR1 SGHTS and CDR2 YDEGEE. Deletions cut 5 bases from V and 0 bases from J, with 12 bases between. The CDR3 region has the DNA TGTGCCAGCAGTTCCTGGGGGCTCTCCTACGAGCAGTACTTC. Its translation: CASSSWGLSYEQYF.

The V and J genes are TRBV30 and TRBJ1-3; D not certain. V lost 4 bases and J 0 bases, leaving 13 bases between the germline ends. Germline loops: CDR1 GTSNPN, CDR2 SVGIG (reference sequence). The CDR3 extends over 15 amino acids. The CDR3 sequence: CAWNSLRDSGNTIYF. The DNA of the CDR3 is TGTGCCTGGAATAGTTTGAGGGACTCTGGAAACACCATATATTTT.

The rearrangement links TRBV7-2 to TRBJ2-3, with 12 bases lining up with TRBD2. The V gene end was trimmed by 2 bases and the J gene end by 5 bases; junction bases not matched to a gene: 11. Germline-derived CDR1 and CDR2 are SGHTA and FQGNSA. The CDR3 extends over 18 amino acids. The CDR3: CASSLFGLAGGQGDTQYF. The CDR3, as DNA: TGTGCCAGCAGCTTATTCGGGCTAGCGGGGGGGCAGGGAGATACGCAGTATTTT.